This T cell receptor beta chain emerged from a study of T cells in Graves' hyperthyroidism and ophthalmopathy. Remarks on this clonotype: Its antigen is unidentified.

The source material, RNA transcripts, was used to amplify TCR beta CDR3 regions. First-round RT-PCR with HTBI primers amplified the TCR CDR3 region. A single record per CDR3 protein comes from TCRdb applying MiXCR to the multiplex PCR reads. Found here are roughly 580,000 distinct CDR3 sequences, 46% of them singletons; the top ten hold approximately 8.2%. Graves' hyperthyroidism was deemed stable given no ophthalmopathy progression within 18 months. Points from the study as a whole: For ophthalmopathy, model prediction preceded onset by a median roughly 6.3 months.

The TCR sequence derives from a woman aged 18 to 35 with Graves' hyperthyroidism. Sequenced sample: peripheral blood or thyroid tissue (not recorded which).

CDR3 amino acids: CASSKTGQGAKETQYF. DNA of the CDR3: TGTGCCAGCAGCAAGACCGGACAGGGGGCAAAAGAGACCCAGTACTTC. The chain has TRBV7-9 and TRBJ2-5, with 11 bases fitting TRBD1. Per the germline V gene, CDR1 is SEHNR and CDR2 is FQNEAQ (reference sequence). The CDR3 has 16 amino acids. V shed 5 bases and J 3 bases; nucleotides not matched to a gene: 8.